A single T cell receptor beta chain is shown here with its context. A read error is possible here, since a much larger clone lies one base away. RNA transcripts gave rise to amplified TCR beta CDR3 regions. The HTBI primer set drove a first-round RT-PCR of the TCR CDR3. From the multiplex PCR reads, TCRdb called clonotypes with MiXCR, one entry per CDR3 protein. The data hold about 640,000 distinct CDR3 sequences, with just under 45% observed a single time. The record originates from a study of T cells in Graves' hyperthyroidism and ophthalmopathy. Germline V CDR1 and CDR2: KGHDR, SFDVKD. There are 15 residues in the CDR3. The ends lost 3 bases at V and 9 bases at J; junction bases unmatched: 11.

This sequence originates from an adult man with Graves' disease, either hyperthyroidism or ophthalmopathy (not recorded which). The chain joins TRBV24-1 to TRBJ2-5, with 8 positions matching TRBD1. Sequencing was done on a sample of peripheral blood or thyroid tissue (not recorded which). The CDR3 DNA reads as TGTGCCACCAGTGATGAACAGGGGGTCGGGGAGGCCCAGTACTTC. Translating it yields CATSDEQGVGEAQYF.